This T cell receptor beta chain was recorded in a study of CD8+ T cells in alopecia areata. Findings and limits, study-wide: Tissue-resident alphabeta T cells belonging to normal skin likewise get sequenced within scalp specimens.

V was pared by 0 bases and J by 5 bases, with 12 bases between. The CDR3 runs 14 residues. Germline V gene sequence: CDR1 SGDLS, CDR2 YYNGEE. Worth noting for this clone: The antigen is unknown.

Collection of lesional scalp punch biopsies and peripheral blood was performed in alopecia areata patients. Sorted populations comprised CD4+ and CD8+ T cells obtained from PBMCs. The authors extracted RNA and reverse transcribed it into cDNA as the sequencing template. The repertoire was sequenced with immunoSEQ multiplex PCR; TCRdb's copy has only in-frame clones and lacks some. Altogether some 180,000 clones are present, roughly 60% being singletons, with the ten largest covering about 1.5%. The sample in question was CD4+ T cells sorted from blood, obtained at week 0. The rearrangement joins TRBV9 to TRBJ2-7; perhaps TRBD1 as D (6 bases). The source of this sequence is a human donor with alopecia areata. CDR3 DNA: TGTGCCAGCAGCGTAGCTCTAAAGGGGGACGAGCAGTACTTC. Its translation is CASSVALKGDEQYF.